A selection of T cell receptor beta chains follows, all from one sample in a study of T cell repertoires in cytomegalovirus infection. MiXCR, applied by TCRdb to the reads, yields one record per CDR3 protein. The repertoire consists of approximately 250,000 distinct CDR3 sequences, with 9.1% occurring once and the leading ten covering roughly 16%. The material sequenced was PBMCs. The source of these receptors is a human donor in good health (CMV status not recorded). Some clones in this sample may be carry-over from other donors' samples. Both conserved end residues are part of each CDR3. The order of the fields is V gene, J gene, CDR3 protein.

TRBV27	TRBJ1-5	CASRNKGLGPQHF
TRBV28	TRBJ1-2	CASSSQGGEDTF
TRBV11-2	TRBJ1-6	CASSYRQGSNSPLHF
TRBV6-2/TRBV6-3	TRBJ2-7	CASSSPGEITYEQYF
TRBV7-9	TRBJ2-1	CASSPINFPGQFF
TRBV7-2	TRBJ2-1	CASSSSRGRGNEQFF
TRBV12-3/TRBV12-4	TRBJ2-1	CASSSSQGGWEQFF
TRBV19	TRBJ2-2	CASSIAEGLNTGELFF
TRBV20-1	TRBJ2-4	CSAHELAGGTLAKNIQYF
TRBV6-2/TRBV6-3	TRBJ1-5	CASSPGQWNQPQHF
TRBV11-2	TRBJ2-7	CASSNQYDQEQYF
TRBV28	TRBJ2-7	CARSGDYEQYF
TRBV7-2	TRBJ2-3	CASSETGRGADTQYF
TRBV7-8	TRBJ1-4	CASSPEGIVKLFF
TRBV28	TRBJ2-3	CASSLGTNLVTDTQYF
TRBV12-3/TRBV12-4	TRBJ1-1	CASSLNRGGAGTEAFF
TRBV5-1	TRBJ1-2	CASSQDRGYGYTF
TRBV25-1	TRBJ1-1	CASSPRPENTEAFF
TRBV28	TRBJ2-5	CASSTTGRGQETQYF
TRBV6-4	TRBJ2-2	CASSDSPGAGELFF
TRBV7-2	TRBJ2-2	CASSLQGGGDGELFF
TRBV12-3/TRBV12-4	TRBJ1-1	CASTPQGVGGGRTEAFF
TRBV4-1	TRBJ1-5	CASSQDLINSNQPQHF
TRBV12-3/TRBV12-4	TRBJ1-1	CASSLYGEHTEAFF
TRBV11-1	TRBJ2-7	CASRPSGLQTYEQYF
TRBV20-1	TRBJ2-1	CSASEQREGYSSYNEQFF
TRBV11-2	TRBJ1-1	CASSLEKVERGGAFF
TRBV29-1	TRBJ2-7	CSVGQVPYEQYF
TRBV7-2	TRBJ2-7	CASSFLGETSYEQYF
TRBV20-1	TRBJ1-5	CSARERTGGGNQPQHF
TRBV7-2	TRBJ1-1	CASSEGQGTEAFF
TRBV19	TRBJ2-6	CASSIKGHYSGANVLTF
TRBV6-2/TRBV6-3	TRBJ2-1	CASVPSGTYNEQFF
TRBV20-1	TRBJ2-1	CSAREGTVSYNEQFF
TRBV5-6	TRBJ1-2	CASSFSTQSYGYTF
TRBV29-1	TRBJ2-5	CSVEWTSSQETQYF
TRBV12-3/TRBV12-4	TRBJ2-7	CASSLVGGGSSYEQYF
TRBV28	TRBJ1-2	CASSTVGQELYGYTF
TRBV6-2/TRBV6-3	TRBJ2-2	CASSYLGPSGPNTGELFF
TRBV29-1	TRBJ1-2	CSVEEGTLYGYTF
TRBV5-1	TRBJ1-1	CASRDRGDTEAFF
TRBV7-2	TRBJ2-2	CASSRAGGSAGELFF
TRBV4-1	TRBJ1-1	CASSLHEGQVTEAFF
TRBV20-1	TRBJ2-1	CSADLAGIGTGQFF
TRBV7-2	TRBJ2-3	CASRGGRDPRTDTQYF
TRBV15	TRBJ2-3	CATSRELAGLTDTQYF
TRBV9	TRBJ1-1	CASSDRGGANTEAFF
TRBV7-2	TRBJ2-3	CASRPTADTQYF
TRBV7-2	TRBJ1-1	CASSLAAPMNTEAFF
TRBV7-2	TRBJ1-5	CASSPGTGNNQPQHF
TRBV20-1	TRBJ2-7	CSAAGTPYEQYF
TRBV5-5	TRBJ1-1	CASSLSGDRRNTEAFF